This T cell receptor beta chain was captured in a study of blood T cell repertoires in COVID-19 (dated by TCRdb to the early 2020s). About the study as a whole: ImmuneRACE Cohort 3 recovered participants were defined by two consecutive negative NP/OP PCR tests, healthcare professional clearance, or symptom resolution. The dataset comprised deeply sampled blood TCRbeta repertoires from subjects exposed to, actively infected with, or recovered from COVID-19. Samples covering the acute and convalescent phases of COVID-19 were provided by collaborators in the United States, Italy and Spain. A freely available public database, intended as a resource for researchers studying the immune response to SARS-CoV-2, is where the repertoires were released. Where HLA class I and class II types were available, the types were taken from metadata supplied by the sample provider, not from assay-based typing. Samples came from the ongoing ImmuneRACE study (first 160 participants) plus 1,254 subjects from 6 global collaborators. The material from the prospective study consisted of cDNA or gDNA derived from T cells, B-cell-depleted T cells, or PBMCs. Sample metadata almost always included a de-identified subject ID, COVID-19 status, age in years and sex. On the study overall, not on this receptor specifically: How much clinical and demographic metadata was included differed by source and by participant, and the metadata was provided uncurated.

From its cysteine to its phenylalanine, the CDR3 spans 15 amino acids. Just CDR3 DNA is preserved here, 45 bases in frame from base 1. Clipping removes 6 bases from V and 2 bases from J, with 10 as the unmatched junction base count. CDR1 and CDR2 were assigned from the germline V gene (reference sequence) as WNHNN and SYGVQD. Participants in the prospective study were enrolled through a virtual design, were aged roughly 18 to 100 years, and lived in roughly 24 United States geographic areas. In the prospective study, participants were assigned to cohorts based on the clinical history participants reported in a screening survey and a study questionnaire. Mobile phlebotomists in the prospective study collected whole blood, serum and a nasopharyngeal or oropharyngeal swab from every participant. Prospective study participants could optionally give additional blood draws and questionnaires over an approximately two-month period. Prospective study blood samples were shipped either frozen or at room temperature before DNA extraction.

As regards this clone: This receptor's antigen is unknown. Base qualities were left out, and no much larger clone turns up one base away.

The immunoSEQ Assay, a bias-controlled multiplex PCR, was used to amplify TCRbeta CDR3 regions from genomic DNA. The original methods were these. The number of nucleated cells in each sample was estimated from the amplification of reference gene primers within the assay. Sequence reads were collapsed and filtered to measure the absolute abundance of every unique TCRbeta CDR3 rearrangement. For each sample, productive Simpson clonality was calculated by taking the square root of Simpson's diversity index across productive rearrangements. TCRdb provides this immuneACCESS table in a form limited to in-frame rearrangements. Some clones are lacking; in checked studies, under half of them reflect an unresolved V gene, and why the rest are absent is not known. V, J and clone size are those of that table, while D and trimming were read from the DNA. The sample includes about 210,000 clones, with roughly 87% observed a single time. The ten largest clones add up to 7% to 8.5% of the sample.

The chain was built from TRBV10-1 and TRBJ2-7; 7 junctional bases match TRBD1. Source material: PBMCs or T cells enriched from blood (not recorded which). This receptor was identified in a man younger than 45 in a cohort exposed to, infected with or recovered from COVID-19 (not recorded which). The CDR3 region reads CASSGAQGSPYEQYF. The DNA sequence is given as TGCGCCAGCAGCGGCGCACAGGGGTCCCCCTACGAGCAGTACTTC.